These 17 T cell receptor beta chains were all obtained from the same sample, sequenced in a study of cytomegalovirus exposure and HLA in healthy donors. The PCR was carried out with 60 Vbeta primers and 13 Jbeta primers. Sequenced by immunoSEQ multiplex PCR; TCRdb stores in-frame clones only, minus some. The sample has under 200,000 clones, roughly 80% seen once. The sequencing input was PBMCs. These receptors all stem from a man aged 25 to 40 in good health and CMV-seronegative.

The rearrangement joins TRBV2 to TRBJ2-1; D possibly corresponds to TRBD2 (7 bases). This CDR3 spans 13 amino acids. The germline V gene encodes CDR1 SNHLY and CDR2 FYNNEI. V lost 2 bases to trimming and J lost 15 bases, with 17 bases between them. In DNA, the CDR3 is TGTGCCAGCAGTGAACAAGGGATGGGGGGGCTGTTCTTC. This translates into CASSEQGMGGLFF.

This clone has more than one count but fewer than ten. One end of the junction is discordant with germline, which a read error may explain. V gene TRBV7-9 combines with J gene TRBJ1-2; TRBD1 is a possible D gene (5 bases). The CDR3 contains 12 residues. Germline loops: CDR1 SEHNR, CDR2 FQNEAQ (reference sequence). DNA of the CDR3: TGTTCCAGCAGCTTATTCAGGGATGGCTACACCTTC. As protein: CSSSLFRDGYTF.

V usage is TRBV6-1 and J usage is TRBJ1-5; D unresolved. This CDR3 has 16 amino acids. Trimming stripped 1 base from V and 4 bases from J, with 14 bases between. Germline CDR1 MNHNS, CDR2 SASEGT. Here the CDR3 reads CASSEGYGTLNQPQHF. CDR3 DNA sequence: TGTGCCAGCAGTGAAGGATATGGCACCTTAAATCAGCCCCAGCATTTT.

The rearrangement links TRBV7-8 to TRBJ1-2; tentative D call: TRBD1 (6 bases). The V gene lost 1 base and the J gene lost 5 bases, with 20 bases spanning the gap. Per the germline V gene, CDR1 is SGHVS and CDR2 is FQNEAQ. The CDR3 contains 17 residues. CDR3 nucleotides: TGTGCCAGCAGCTTAGTGACCGCAGGGAGGGGGGCATATGGCTACACCTTC. It yields the protein CASSLVTAGRGAYGYTF.

In its sample, this clone was seen many times. The V gene is TRBV4-3, the J gene TRBJ2-3; D is ambiguous. In germline, CDR1 is LGHNA, CDR2 YSLEER. V lost 0 bases, J lost 5 bases, and 12 bases lay in between. The CDR3 is 15 amino acids. CDR3 residues: CASSQDEVPRDTQYF. The CDR3 DNA reads TGCGCCAGCAGCCAAGATGAGGTCCCAAGAGATACGCAGTATTTT.

V usage is TRBV2 and J usage is TRBJ2-7; 10 bases line up with TRBD1. The CDR3 loop spans 16 amino acids. J gave up 3 bases and V 1 base, and 6 bases lay outside the gene matches. Germline CDR1 SNHLY, CDR2 FYNNEI. The CDR3 loop reads CASSEVDRGQNYEQYF. CDR3 coding DNA: TGTGCCAGCAGTGAAGTAGACAGGGGGCAGAACTACGAGCAGTACTTC.

Only one count was recorded for this clone. The CDR3 loop is CASSIAGQSRHF. CDR3 bases: TGTGCCAGTAGTATAGCCGGACAGAGTAGGCATTTT. J is TRBJ1-5 and V is TRBV19, with D possibly being TRBD1 (6 bases). V was cut by 1 base and J by 15 bases, with 13 bases left in between. CDR1 LNHDA and CDR2 SQIVND come from the germline V gene (reference sequence). The CDR3 length is 12 residues. The full variable domain, its missing parts supplied by reference TRBV19 and TRBJ1-5, is DGGITQSPKYLFRKEGQNVTLSCEQNLNHDAMYWYRQDPGQGLRLIYYSQIVNDFQKGDIAEGYSVSREKKESFPLTVTSAQKNPTAFYLCASSIAGQSRHFGDGTRLSIL.

The chain links TRBV19 to TRBJ1-5, with 7 positions matching TRBD1. Germline V lookup: CDR1 LNHDA, CDR2 SQIVND (reference sequence). The CDR3 sequence is 16 residues long. V gave up 4 bases and J gave up 0 bases; unmatched junction bases: 6. The CDR3 DNA sequence: TGTGCCAGTAGTAGCAAGACAGGGCCTAGCAATCAGCCCCAGCATTTT. Protein: CASSSKTGPSNQPQHF.

The chain employs TRBV5-1 and TRBJ2-5, with 7 bases identical to TRBD1. Judging by the DNA end, TRBJ2-7 fits better; the J call may be wrong. CDR1 and CDR2 (germline): SGHRS, YFSETQ. The CDR3 runs to 14 residues. In nucleotides, the CDR3 is TGCGCCAGCAGCAAGACAGGGAACTCCTACGAGCAGTACTTC. Its protein product is CASSKTGNSYEQYF.

The chain joins TRBV19 to TRBJ2-1; 15 bases map to TRBD2. From germline, CDR1 is LNHDA and CDR2 SQIVND (reference sequence). The length of the CDR3 is 15 residues. Germline trimming cut 3 bases from V and 12 bases from J; bases unmatched to any gene: 6. CDR3 sequence: CASSITGTSGGTQFF. Here the CDR3 DNA reads TGTGCCAGTAGTATCACCGGGACTAGCGGGGGGACGCAGTTCTTC. The whole variable domain, remainder taken from reference TRBV19 and TRBJ2-1, is DGGITQSPKYLFRKEGQNVTLSCEQNLNHDAMYWYRQDPGQGLRLIYYSQIVNDFQKGDIAEGYSVSREKKESFPLTVTSAQKNPTAFYLCASSITGTSGGTQFFGPGTRLTVL.

The chain is built from TRBV4-1 and TRBJ2-2, with a tentative D call TRBD1 (6 bases). The CDR3 is 15 amino acids. Germline assignment: CDR1 MGHRA and CDR2 YSYEKL. Trimming cost V 0 bases and J 4 bases, with 9 bases left between them. DNA of the CDR3: TGCGCCAGCAGCCAAGAGGCAGGGGTCACCGGGGAGCTGTTTTTT. Translating it yields CASSQEAGVTGELFF.

This clone has just one count. As DNA, the CDR3 is TGTGCCAGCAGCACTCGGACTAGCGGGATGGGTGAGCAGTACTTC. Protein sequence: CASSTRTSGMGEQYF. V and J are TRBV7-2 and TRBJ2-5; 12 bases match TRBD2. Losses at the gene ends were 5 bases for V and 11 bases for J; bases not matched to a gene: 12. The CDR3 has 15 amino acids. CDR1 and CDR2 from the germline V gene are SGHTA and FQGNSA.

This chain joins TRBV7-9 and TRBJ2-3; 8 bases are a match to TRBD2. The CDR3 totals 13 residues. The germline V gene encodes CDR1 SEHNR and CDR2 FQNEAQ (reference sequence). The J segment lost 6 bases and the V segment lost 4 bases, leaving 3 bases of the junction unmatched. The CDR3 here is CASSSTSADTQYF. The CDR3 coding sequence is TGTGCCAGCAGCTCGACTAGCGCCGATACGCAGTATTTT.

This clone has only one observation. J is TRBJ2-2 and V is TRBV5-8; 9 bases align to TRBD1. Germline V gene sequence: CDR1 SGHTS, CDR2 YDEGEE. CDR3 length: 19 residues. Unmatched junction bases numbered 14, after V lost 1 base and J lost 4 bases. The CDR3 sequence is CASSLFWGTGTGITGELFF. The DNA of the CDR3 is TGTGCCAGCAGCTTGTTTTGGGGGACCGGGACAGGGATCACCGGGGAGCTGTTTTTT. Variable domain in full (rest from reference TRBV5-8 and TRBJ2-2): EAGVTQSPTHLIKTRGQQATLRCSPISGHTSVYWYQQALGLGLQFLLWYDEGEERNRGNFPPRFSGRQFPNYSSELNVNALELEDSALYLCASSLFWGTGTGITGELFFGEGSRLTVL.

V gene TRBV6-5 combines with J gene TRBJ1-2; 7 bases fit TRBD1. Germline CDR1 reads MNHEY; CDR2 reads SVGAGI. The length of the CDR3 is 14 residues. V lost 3 bases to trimming and J lost 7 bases; unmatched junction nucleotides: 8. The CDR3 nucleotides read TGTGCCAGCAGTTATATCACAGGGGAGTCTGGCTACACCTTC. Translation: CASSYITGESGYTF.

The chain employs TRBV7-9 and TRBJ2-1; unclear D gene. Germline assignment: CDR1 SEHNR and CDR2 FQNEAQ (reference sequence). The CDR3 extends over 14 amino acids. Trimming pared 4 bases from V and 5 bases from J, leaving 12 bases between. The CDR3, as DNA: TGTGCCAGCAGCTCGGATTACAGCAACAATGAGCAGTTCTTC. It is translated as CASSSDYSNNEQFF.

This rearrangement joins TRBV5-3 to TRBJ1-5; D is perhaps TRBD1 (5 bases). Being an ORF, TRBV5-3 has a function that is uncertain. The CDR3 extends over 15 amino acids. The germline V and J ends were trimmed by 4 bases and 4 bases, with 15 bases remaining between them. DNA of the CDR3: TGTGCCAGAAGCACTCGTCGGGGGTGGAATCAGCCCCAGCATTTT. Residues: CARSTRRGWNQPQHF.